This entry features one T cell receptor beta chain sequence. Per the germline V gene, CDR1 is MGHRA and CDR2 is YSYEKL. This CDR3 spans 17 amino acids. Trimming shortened V by 2 bases and J by 2 bases, and 17 bases separated the two germline ends. These data come from a study of blood T cell repertoires in COVID-19. Looking at the study overall: From T cells, B-cell-depleted T cells, or PBMCs came the material, which was cDNA or gDNA.

Clones were sequenced by immunoSEQ multiplex PCR, and TCRdb holds only the in-frame ones, with some missing. The table includes about 200,000 clones, roughly 90% detected once. Sequencing was done on a sample of peripheral blood. V is TRBV4-1 and J is TRBJ2-3; D not resolved. The TCR originated in a man in his fifties or sixties with acute or convalescent COVID-19. The CDR3 here is CASSQTLTQVHTDTQYF. CDR3 nucleotide sequence: TGCGCCAGCAGCCAAACTCTTACGCAGGTACACACAGATACGCAGTATTTT.